This TCR beta chain is drawn from a study of long-term antiretroviral therapy in people with HIV. Sequencing relied on immunoSEQ assay v3.0, run at survey level. TCRdb's copy holds only in-frame clones and misses some; the assay was immunoSEQ multiplex PCR. The table lists tens of thousands of clones, roughly nine tenths of them singletons. In regard to this clone: What it binds is unknown.

General observations from the study: Increased diversity was seen after ART, yet it remained lower than in transplant donor controls.

The V end was cut by 7 bases, the J end by 0 bases, with 16 bases between. The CDR3 spans 16 residues. The germline V gene encodes CDR1 SGHAT and CDR2 FQNNGV. The sequences come from unsorted PBMCs, collected 5 years before starting antiretroviral therapy. The TCR comes from a man between 50 and 59 years old with HIV. V is TRBV11-2 and J is TRBJ1-3; unclear D gene. CDR3 sequence: CASTTPRQDSGNTIYF. The CDR3 bases are TGTGCCAGCACCACCCCCCGCCAGGACTCTGGAAACACCATATATTTT. Complete variable domain (other parts from reference TRBV11-2 and TRBJ1-3): EAGVAQSPRYKIIEKRQSVAFWCNPISGHATLYWYQQILGQGPKLLIQFQNNGVVDDSQLPKDRFSAERLKGVDSTLKIQPAKLEDSAVYLCASTTPRQDSGNTIYFGEGSWLTVV.